This T cell receptor (beta chain) was sequenced during a study of cytomegalovirus exposure and HLA in healthy donors. Study observations and caveats: Most TCR sequences were rare, but some public TCRs occurred in many donors. Later on, an analysis tied under 20,000 TCR beta sequences to HLA alleles at 0.05 false discovery rate. Across donors, sequencing depth was assumed by presence/absence analyses to be roughly uniform.

CDR1 is SNHLY and CDR2 is FYNNEI in the germline V gene. The CDR3 is 12 residues long. Trimming cost V 8 bases and J 0 bases, with 6 bases left between them. This PCR relied on a set of 60 Vbeta primers and 13 Jbeta primers. Sequencing was performed with immunoSEQ multiplex PCR; in TCRdb, only in-frame clones are kept and a portion is missing. This table holds 60,000 to 70,000 clones, 70% to 85% found once. A word on this clone: What it binds is not known.

The sequenced sample consisted of PBMCs. The receptor was derived from a woman aged 25 to 39 in good health and CMV-seronegative. This chain links TRBV2 with TRBJ2-3; no definite D call. The DNA for the CDR3 is TGTGCCAGCTCCCCTAGCACAGATACGCAGTATTTT. It specifies CASSPSTDTQYF.